The present T cell receptor (beta chain) was sequenced within a study of T-cell memory formation after mild COVID-19. About the study: Largely, TCR clusters stayed within a single donor.

This clonotype was seen a handful of times. Sample barcodes and UMIs were carried by the TCR alpha and TCR beta cDNA libraries that 5'RACE generated with constant-segment primers. A single record per CDR3 protein comes from TCRdb applying MiXCR to the 5' RACE reads. This table has hundreds of thousands of distinct CDR3 sequences, over 15% appearing once. V lost 6 bases, J lost 3 bases, and 3 bases stayed unmatched. This CDR3 contains 13 residues. Germline V lookup: CDR1 ENHRY, CDR2 SYGVKD. The material sequenced was PBMCs or a T cell subset sorted from them (not recorded which). The receptor comes from a man between 18 and 35 years old who had mild COVID-19 (a few samples of this study predate the infection). Cell type and time point are not known. This rearrangement joins TRBV10-3 to TRBJ1-2; 8 bases align to TRBD1. The CDR3 DNA is TGTGCCATCAGCGACAGGGGCTACTATGGCTACACCTTC. Its protein is CAISDRGYYGYTF.